This TCR beta chain was identified during a study of T cells in Graves' hyperthyroidism and ophthalmopathy. TCR beta CDR3 regions were amplified from RNA transcripts. The HTBI primer set served for first-round RT-PCR of the TCR CDR3. MiXCR, applied by TCRdb to the multiplex PCR reads, yields one record per CDR3 protein. The sample holds some 600,000 distinct CDR3 sequences; around 14% are singletons and the top ten take around 5.4%. This clonotype appeared a few times. Germline CDR1 is LNHDA and CDR2 is SQIVND (reference sequence). The CDR3 loop spans 18 amino acids. Trimming pared 1 base from V and 2 bases from J, leaving 18 bases between.

The source material was blood. This receptor was obtained from a woman in her 30s with Graves' hyperthyroidism that later progressed to Graves' ophthalmopathy. The gene calls are TRBV19 and TRBJ2-1; possibly TRBD2 for D (7 bases). The DNA of the CDR3 is TGTGCCAGTAGTATAGTGGGATCTAGGGGGGGGGCCTACAATGAGCAGTTCTTC. This sequence encodes CASSIVGSRGGAYNEQFF. Full variable domain (missing parts from reference TRBV19 and TRBJ2-1): DGGITQSPKYLFRKEGQNVTLSCEQNLNHDAMYWYRQDPGQGLRLIYYSQIVNDFQKGDIAEGYSVSREKKESFPLTVTSAQKNPTAFYLCASSIVGSRGGAYNEQFFGPGTRLTVL.